Listed here is a single T cell receptor (beta chain). This specimen comes from a study of blood T cell repertoires in COVID-19. The wider study: Material from acute and convalescent COVID-19 was sourced from the United States, Italy and Spain.

Participants were aged about 18 to 89 years from around 24 US areas. Membership in each cohort depended on participant-reported clinical history. Per the germline V gene, CDR1 is MNHEY and CDR2 is SMNVEV (reference sequence). Trimming took 6 bases from V and 4 from J; bases not matched to a gene: 8. The CDR3 totals 14 residues. As processed by the authors: Scientists estimated how many nucleated cells there were by amplifying reference gene primers. Sequencing was performed with immunoSEQ multiplex PCR; in TCRdb, only in-frame clones are kept and a portion is missing. From that table come the V and J calls and clone size; the DNA was used to work out D and trimming. The sample has 250,000 to 350,000 clones; nearly 90% are singletons.

Material: PBMCs or T cells enriched from blood (not recorded which). This receptor was taken from a woman under 30 with acute COVID-19. The chain is built from TRBV27 and TRBJ1-1, with TRBD1 matching over 7 bases. DNA for the CDR3: TGTGCCAGCAGCCGACAGGGTATGAGCACTGAAGCTTTCTTT. It is translated as CASSRQGMSTEAFF.